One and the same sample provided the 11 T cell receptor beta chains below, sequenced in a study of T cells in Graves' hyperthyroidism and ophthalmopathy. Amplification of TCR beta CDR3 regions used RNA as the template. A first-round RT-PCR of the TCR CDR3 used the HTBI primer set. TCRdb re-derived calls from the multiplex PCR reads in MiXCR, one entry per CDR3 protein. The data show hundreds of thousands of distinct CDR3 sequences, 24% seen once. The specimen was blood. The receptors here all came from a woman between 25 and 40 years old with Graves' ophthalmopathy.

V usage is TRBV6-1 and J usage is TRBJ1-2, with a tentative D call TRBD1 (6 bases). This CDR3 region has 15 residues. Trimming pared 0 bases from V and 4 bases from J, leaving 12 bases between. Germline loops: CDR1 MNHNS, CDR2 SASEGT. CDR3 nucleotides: TGTGCCAGCAGTGAAGCGGGGGCGACCGTCTATGGCTACACCTTC. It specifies CASSEAGATVYGYTF.

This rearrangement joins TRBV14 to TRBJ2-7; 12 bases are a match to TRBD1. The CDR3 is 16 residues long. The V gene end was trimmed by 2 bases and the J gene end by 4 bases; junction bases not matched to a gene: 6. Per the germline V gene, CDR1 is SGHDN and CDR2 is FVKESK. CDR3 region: CASSQIPGQGAYEQYF. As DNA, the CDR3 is TGTGCCAGCAGCCAAATACCGGGACAGGGGGCTTACGAGCAGTACTTC. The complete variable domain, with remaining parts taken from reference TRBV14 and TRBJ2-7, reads EAGVTQFPSHSVIEKGQTVTLRCDPISGHDNLYWYRRVMGKEIKFLLHFVKESKQDESGMPNNRFLAERTGGTYSTLKVQPAELEDSGVYFCASSQIPGQGAYEQYFGPGTRLTVT.

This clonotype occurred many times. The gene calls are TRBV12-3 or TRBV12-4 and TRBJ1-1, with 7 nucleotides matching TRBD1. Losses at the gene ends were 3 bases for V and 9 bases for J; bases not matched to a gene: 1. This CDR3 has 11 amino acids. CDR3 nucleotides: TGTGCCAGCAGTTTGGGACAGAAAGCTTTCTTT. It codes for CASSLGQKAFF.

CDR3 nucleotides: TGTGCCAGCAGTTACTCGCCAACGGACAGGGGCCACTATGGCTACACCTTC. Amino acids: CASSYSPTDRGHYGYTF. The V call is TRBV27, the J call TRBJ1-2; 9 bases agree with TRBD1. With 4 bases clipped from V and 3 bases from J, the junction kept 12 bases outside the gene matches. Germline CDR1 is MNHEY and CDR2 is SMNVEV (reference sequence). The CDR3 sequence is 17 residues long.

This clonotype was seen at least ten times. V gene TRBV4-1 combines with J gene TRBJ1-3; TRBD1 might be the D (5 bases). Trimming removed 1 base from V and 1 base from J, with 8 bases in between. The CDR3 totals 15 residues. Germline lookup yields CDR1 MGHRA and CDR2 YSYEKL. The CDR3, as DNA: TGCGCCAGCAGCCAAGGGGGGGTATCTGGAAACACCATATATTTT. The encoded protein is CASSQGGVSGNTIYF.

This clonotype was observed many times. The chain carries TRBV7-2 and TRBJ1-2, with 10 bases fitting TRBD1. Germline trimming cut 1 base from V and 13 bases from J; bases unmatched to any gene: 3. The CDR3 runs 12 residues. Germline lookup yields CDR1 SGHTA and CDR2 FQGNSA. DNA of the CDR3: TGTGCCAGCAGCTTAGGACAGGGGGCCAGCACCTTC. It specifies CASSLGQGASTF.

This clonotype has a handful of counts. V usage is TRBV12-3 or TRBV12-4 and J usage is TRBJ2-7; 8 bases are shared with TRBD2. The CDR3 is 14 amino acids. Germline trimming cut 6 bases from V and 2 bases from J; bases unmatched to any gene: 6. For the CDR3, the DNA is TGTGCCAGCAGCATGATAGCGGGGCCCTACGAGCAGTACTTC. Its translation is CASSMIAGPYEQYF.

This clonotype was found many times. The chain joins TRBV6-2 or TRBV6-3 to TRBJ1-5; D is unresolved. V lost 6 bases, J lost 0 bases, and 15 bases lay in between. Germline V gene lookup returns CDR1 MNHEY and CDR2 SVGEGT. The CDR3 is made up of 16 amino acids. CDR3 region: CASSNLGRNSNQPQHF. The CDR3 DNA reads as TGTGCCAGCAGCAACCTTGGACGGAATAGCAATCAGCCCCAGCATTTT.

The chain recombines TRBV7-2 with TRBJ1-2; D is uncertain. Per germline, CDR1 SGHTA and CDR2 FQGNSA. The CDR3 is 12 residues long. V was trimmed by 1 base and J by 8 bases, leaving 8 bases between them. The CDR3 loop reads CASSLENVGYTF. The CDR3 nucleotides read TGTGCCAGCAGCTTAGAGAATGTCGGCTACACCTTC.

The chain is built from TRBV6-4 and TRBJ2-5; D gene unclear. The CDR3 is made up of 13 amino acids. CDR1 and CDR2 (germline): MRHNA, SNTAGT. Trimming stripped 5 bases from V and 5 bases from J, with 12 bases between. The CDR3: CASSLRLSETQYF. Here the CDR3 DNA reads TGTGCCAGCAGTTTACGCTTATCTGAGACCCAGTACTTC.

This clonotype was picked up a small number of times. CDR3 in amino acids: CASSSNRDRYEQYF. The CDR3 DNA is TGTGCCAGCTCATCGAACAGGGATCGCTACGAGCAGTACTTC. V usage is TRBV18 and J usage is TRBJ2-7; tentatively, D is TRBD1 (6 bases). The CDR3 is made up of 14 amino acids. Germline V gene lookup returns CDR1 KGHSH and CDR2 LQKENI. V was cut by 5 bases and J by 3 bases, with 14 bases left in between.